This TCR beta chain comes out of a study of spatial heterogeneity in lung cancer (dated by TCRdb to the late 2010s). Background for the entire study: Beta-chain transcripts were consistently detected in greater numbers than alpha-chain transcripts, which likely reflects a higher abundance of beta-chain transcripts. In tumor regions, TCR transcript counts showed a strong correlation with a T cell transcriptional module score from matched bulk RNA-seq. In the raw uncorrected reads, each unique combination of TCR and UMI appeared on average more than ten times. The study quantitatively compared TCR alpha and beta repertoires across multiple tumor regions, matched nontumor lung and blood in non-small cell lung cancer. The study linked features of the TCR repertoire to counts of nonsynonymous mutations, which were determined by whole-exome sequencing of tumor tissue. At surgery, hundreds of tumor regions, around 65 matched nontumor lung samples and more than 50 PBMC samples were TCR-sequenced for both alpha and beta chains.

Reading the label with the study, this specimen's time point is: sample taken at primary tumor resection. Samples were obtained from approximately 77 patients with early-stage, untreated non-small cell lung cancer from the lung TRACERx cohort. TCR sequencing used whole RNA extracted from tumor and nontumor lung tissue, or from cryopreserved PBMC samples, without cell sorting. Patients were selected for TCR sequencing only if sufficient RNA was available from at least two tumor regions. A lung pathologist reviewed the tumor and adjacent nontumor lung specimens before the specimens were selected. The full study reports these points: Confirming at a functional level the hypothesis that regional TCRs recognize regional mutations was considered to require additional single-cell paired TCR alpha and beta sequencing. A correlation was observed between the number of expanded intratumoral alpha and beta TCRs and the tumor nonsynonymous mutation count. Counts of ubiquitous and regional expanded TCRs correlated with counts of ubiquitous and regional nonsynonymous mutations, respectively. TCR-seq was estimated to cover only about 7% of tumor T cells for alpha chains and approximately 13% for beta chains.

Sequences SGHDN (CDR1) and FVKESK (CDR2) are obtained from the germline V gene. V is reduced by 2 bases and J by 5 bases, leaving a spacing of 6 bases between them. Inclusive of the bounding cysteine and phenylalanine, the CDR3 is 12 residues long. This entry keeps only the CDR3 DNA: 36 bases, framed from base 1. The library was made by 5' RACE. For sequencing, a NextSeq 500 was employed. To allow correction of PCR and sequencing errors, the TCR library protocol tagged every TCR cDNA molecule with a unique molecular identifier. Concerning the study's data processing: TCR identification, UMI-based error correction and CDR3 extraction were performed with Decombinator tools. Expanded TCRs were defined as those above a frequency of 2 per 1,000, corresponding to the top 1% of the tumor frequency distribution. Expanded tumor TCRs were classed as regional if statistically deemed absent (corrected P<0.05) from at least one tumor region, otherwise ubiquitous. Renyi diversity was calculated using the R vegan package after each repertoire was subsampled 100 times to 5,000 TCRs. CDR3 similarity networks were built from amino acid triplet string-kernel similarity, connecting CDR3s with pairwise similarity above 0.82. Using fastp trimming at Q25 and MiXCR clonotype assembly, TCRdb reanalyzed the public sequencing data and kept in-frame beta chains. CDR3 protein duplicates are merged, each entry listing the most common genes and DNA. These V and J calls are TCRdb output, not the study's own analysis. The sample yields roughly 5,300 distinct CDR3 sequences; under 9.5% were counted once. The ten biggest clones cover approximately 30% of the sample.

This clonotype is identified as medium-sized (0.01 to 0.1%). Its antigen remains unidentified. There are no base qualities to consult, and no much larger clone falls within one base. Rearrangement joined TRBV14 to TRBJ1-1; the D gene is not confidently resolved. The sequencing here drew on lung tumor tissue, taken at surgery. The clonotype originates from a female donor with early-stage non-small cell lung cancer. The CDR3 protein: CASSQRRTEAFF. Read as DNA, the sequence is TGTGCCAGCAGCCAACGTAGGACTGAAGCTTTCTTT.